These 3 T cell receptor beta chains originate from one sample sequenced in a study of identical twins. TCRdb passed the 5' RACE reads through MiXCR, listing each CDR3 protein once. Of 1.5 million to 2 million distinct CDR3 sequences in the sample, about 31% were seen once. The material sequenced was cord blood. All receptors derive from a newborn girl in good health.

About this clonotype itself: Compared with germline, one end of the junction differs, possibly owing to a read error. This chain connects TRBV29-1 to TRBJ2-4; D remains ambiguous. The CDR3 extends over 12 amino acids. Germline values: CDR1 SQVTM, CDR2 ANQGSEA. This chain's CDR3 is CSVEEATNIRYF. The DNA for the CDR3 is TGCAGCGTTGAAGAAGCTACAAACATTCGGTACTTC.

CDR3 sequence: CASSFTAGVKYNEQYF. DNA for the CDR3: TGCGCCAGCAGCTTTACGGCGGGAGTCAAATACAATGAGCAGTACTTC. The V and J genes are TRBV5-1 and TRBJ2-5; 7 bases fit TRBD2. V lost 2 bases, J lost 11 bases, and 18 bases stayed unmatched. Germline lookup yields CDR1 SGHRS and CDR2 YFSETQ. This CDR3 region has 16 residues. The full variable domain, in which reference TRBV5-1 and TRBJ2-5 provide the parts outside the CDR3, is KAGVTQTPRYLIKTRGQQVTLSCSPISGHRSVSWYQQTPGQGLQFLFEYFSETQRNKGNFPGRFSGRQFSNSRSEMNVSTLELGDSALYLCASSFTAGVKYNEQYFGPGTRLLVL.

As for this clonotype: One end of the junction does not line up with germline, which may come from a read error. J is TRBJ2-4 and V is TRBV20-1; D remains unclear. Per germline, CDR1 DFQATT and CDR2 SNEGSKA (reference sequence). This CDR3 has 13 residues. The CDR3 DNA follows: TGCAGTGCTAACCAAAAACCTCAAGAGACCCAGGACTTC. Residues: CSANQKPQETQDF.